The 28 T cell receptor beta chains listed next were all sequenced from one sample in a study of blood T cell repertoires in COVID-19. Some clones are missing from TCRdb's copy, which holds only in-frame ones; the method was immunoSEQ multiplex PCR. This repertoire shows more than 250,000 clones, more than 70% found once; its top ten account for roughly 1.2%. Sequencing was performed on PBMCs or T cells enriched from blood (not recorded which). The receptors were sampled from a middle-aged woman with acute COVID-19.

This clone was seen just once. The chain uses TRBV2 and TRBJ2-4; TRBD2 matches at 8 bases. V trimming: 1 base; J trimming: 6 bases; junction bases outside the gene matches: 8. Germline V gene lookup returns CDR1 SNHLY and CDR2 FYNNEI. The CDR3 extends over 16 amino acids. CDR3 amino acids: CASSEGREGLGNIQYF. The CDR3 DNA follows: TGTGCCAGCAGTGAAGGTCGGGAGGGCCTGGGAAACATTCAGTACTTC.

J is TRBJ1-1 and V is TRBV28, with D uncertain. V lost 6 bases, J lost 0 bases, and 17 bases lay in between. CDR1 is MDHEN and CDR2 is SYDVKM in the germline V gene. The CDR3 extends over 16 amino acids. CDR3 protein: CASRSGKYLMNTEAFF. CDR3 coding DNA: TGTGCCAGCAGGTCAGGCAAATACCTAATGAACACTGAAGCTTTCTTT.

The CDR3 here is CASSQDETGDEQYF. The DNA of the CDR3 is TGTGCCAGCAGCCAAGATGAGACGGGAGACGAGCAGTACTTC. The rearrangement links TRBV4-2 to TRBJ2-7, with D possibly matching TRBD2 (6 bases). Trimming left V 0 bases short and J 5 bases short, with 11 bases between. From germline, CDR1 is LGHNA and CDR2 YNFKEQ. This CDR3 comprises 14 residues.

The chain combines TRBV29-1 with TRBJ2-2; maybe TRBD1 (5 bases). The CDR3 is 12 residues long. Germline CDR1 and CDR2: SQVTM and ANQGSEA. V gave up 4 bases and J gave up 5 bases, with 8 bases separating them. The CDR3: CSVAQGTGELFF. The CDR3 DNA sequence: TGCAGCGTTGCTCAGGGTACCGGGGAGCTGTTTTTT.

Only a few counts were recorded for this clone. This sequence joins TRBV5-6 and TRBJ2-1; D unresolved. In germline, CDR1 is SGHDT, CDR2 YYEEEE. Trimming pared 0 bases from V and 0 bases from J, leaving 10 bases between. There are 16 residues in the CDR3. The CDR3 protein is CASSLGLSTSYNEQFF. The CDR3 coding sequence is TGTGCCAGCAGCTTGGGACTCTCAACCTCCTACAATGAGCAGTTCTTC.

The chain has TRBV9 and TRBJ2-7; D gene unclear. In germline, CDR1 is SGDLS, CDR2 YYNGEE. CDR3 size: 14 residues. V was trimmed by 0 bases and J by 2 bases, leaving 9 bases between them. Written as DNA, the CDR3 is TGTGCCAGCAGCGTAGATTCTCACACCTACGAGCAGTACTTC. Protein sequence: CASSVDSHTYEQYF. Looking up the rest from reference TRBV9 and TRBJ2-7 gives the full variable domain: DSGVTQTPKHLITATGQRVTLRCSPRSGDLSVYWYQQSLDQGLQFLIQYYNGEERAKGNILERFSAQQFPDLHSELNLSSLELGDSALYFCASSVDSHTYEQYFGPGTRLTVT.

The chain combines TRBV5-5 with TRBJ2-1, with 7 bases matching TRBD2. This CDR3 region has 15 residues. After removal of 4 bases from V and 5 bases from J, the junction contained 9 bases not matched to a gene. Germline loops: CDR1 SGHKS, CDR2 YYEKEE (reference sequence). The DNA of the CDR3 is TGTGCCAGCAGCCCTACTGGCGGGGGTCACAATGAGCAGTTCTTC. Amino acids: CASSPTGGGHNEQFF.

This chain links TRBV5-5 with TRBJ1-4; 8 positions agree with TRBD1. The ends lost 5 bases at V and 8 bases at J; junction bases unmatched: 8. Germline V gene lookup returns CDR1 SGHKS and CDR2 YYEKEE (reference sequence). The length of the CDR3 is 14 residues. The CDR3 region is CASSYQGAQEKLFF. CDR3 nucleotides: TGTGCCAGCAGTTACCAGGGGGCTCAGGAAAAACTGTTTTTT.

The rearrangement links TRBV2 to TRBJ2-1, with 7 bases identical to TRBD2. V dropped 8 bases and J dropped 2; count of bases not matched to a gene: 9. Germline-derived CDR1 and CDR2 are SNHLY and FYNNEI. CDR3 size: 15 residues. The CDR3 coding sequence is TGTGCCAGCGATCCAGCGGGAATTACCTACAATGAGCAGTTCTTC. Translated: CASDPAGITYNEQFF.

The DNA of the CDR3 is TGTGCCAGCTCACCAGCGACAGGGGCTAATTCACCCCTCCACTTT. This sequence encodes CASSPATGANSPLHF. The V and J genes are TRBV18 and TRBJ1-6; 8 bases map to TRBD1. The CDR3 runs to 15 residues. Germline lookup yields CDR1 KGHSH and CDR2 LQKENI. V dropped 2 bases and J dropped 6; count of bases not matched to a gene: 3. Looking up the rest from reference TRBV18 and TRBJ1-6 gives the full variable domain: NAGVMQNPRHLVRRRGQEARLRCSPMKGHSHVYWYRQLPEEGLKFMVYLQKENIIDESGMPKERFSAEFPKEGPSILRIQQVVRGDSAAYFCASSPATGANSPLHFGNGTRLTVT.

The table lists this clone with a few counts. This chain uses TRBV24-1 with TRBJ2-1; the match to TRBD1 covers 9 bases. This CDR3 has 14 amino acids. Germline assignment: CDR1 KGHDR and CDR2 SFDVKD. V shed 8 bases and J 5 bases; nucleotides not matched to a gene: 6. CDR3 region: CATKAGTGNNEQFF. DNA for the CDR3: TGTGCCACCAAAGCCGGGACAGGGAACAATGAGCAGTTCTTC.

The chain links TRBV7-6 to TRBJ2-1, with 14 bases fitting TRBD2. The germline gives CDR1 SGHVS, CDR2 FNYEAQ. J lost 9 bases, V lost 4 bases, and 5 bases had no gene match. This CDR3 is built from 15 residues. As DNA, the CDR3 is TGTGCCAGCAGCTCGGGACTAGCGGGAGCGGGTGAGCAGTTCTTC. Translating it yields CASSSGLAGAGEQFF.

The V call is TRBV2, the J call TRBJ1-5, with D tentatively TRBD1 (6 bases). Trimming shortened V by 1 base and J by 9 bases, and 19 bases separated the two germline ends. CDR1 is SNHLY, CDR2 FYNNEI, per germline. The CDR3 has 16 residues. The CDR3 protein is CASSEGDTLGSWPQHF. As DNA, the CDR3 is TGTGCCAGCAGTGAAGGGGACACTCTCGGAAGTTGGCCCCAGCATTTT.

This clone was detected many times. Written as DNA, the CDR3 is TGTGCCAGCAGCCAATTCGGGGGACTGGGAGGTGAAAAACTGTTTTTT. It codes for CASSQFGGLGGEKLFF. The chain has TRBV3-1 (or the pseudogene TRBV3-2) and TRBJ1-4, with D tentatively TRBD1 (5 bases). The CDR3 runs 16 residues. CDR1 is LGHDT and CDR2 is YNNKEL in the germline V gene (reference sequence). V lost 2 bases and J 7 bases, leaving 17 bases between the germline ends.

The rearrangement joins TRBV6-2 or TRBV6-3 to TRBJ1-1; D is unresolved. CDR3 length: 11 residues. Trimming stripped 5 bases from V and 1 base from J, with 2 bases between. Per germline, CDR1 MNHEY and CDR2 SVGEGT. CDR3 bases: TGTGCCAGCAGTCGGAACACTGAAGCTTTCTTT. Its protein product is CASSRNTEAFF.

V is TRBV14 and J is TRBJ2-1; 16 positions agree with TRBD2. This CDR3 has 19 residues. V lost 3 bases, J lost 6 bases, and 11 bases stayed unmatched. CDR1 SGHDN and CDR2 FVKESK come from the germline V gene. The CDR3, as DNA: TGTGCCAGCAGCCACCTCACGGGACTAGCGGGAGGGCTACTCAATGAGCAGTTCTTC. It is translated as CASSHLTGLAGGLLNEQFF.

This clone came up a few times. This chain links TRBV6-5 with TRBJ1-2; the match to TRBD1 covers 11 bases. The CDR3 loop spans 14 amino acids. Germline V gene lookup returns CDR1 MNHEY and CDR2 SVGAGI. The ends lost 2 bases at V and 4 bases at J; junction bases unmatched: 0. CDR3: CASSYGTGGYGYTF. In DNA form, the CDR3 reads TGTGCCAGCAGTTACGGGACAGGGGGCTATGGCTACACCTTC.

Points on this clone: Other DNA sequences in this specimen translate into the identical CDR3. This chain connects TRBV27 to TRBJ1-1, with TRBD1 matching over 7 bases. The CDR3 runs 12 residues. The V and J ends lost 4 bases and 5 bases, in that order; junction bases with no gene match: 1. From germline, CDR1 is MNHEY and CDR2 SMNVEV (reference sequence). CDR3 nucleotide sequence: TGTGCCAGCAGTTCAGGGGGTACTGAAGCTTTCTTT. Translation gives CASSSGGTEAFF.

This clone was seen only once. The chain has TRBV7-9 and TRBJ1-1; 8 nucleotides align to TRBD1. V lost 2 bases, J lost 0 bases, and 5 bases stayed unmatched. The germline gives CDR1 SEHNR, CDR2 FQNEAQ (reference sequence). The CDR3 consists of 16 residues. The CDR3 sequence: CASSLRGRGLNTEAFF. CDR3 DNA sequence: TGTGCCAGCAGCTTAAGGGGCAGGGGGCTGAACACTGAAGCTTTCTTT. Full variable domain (remainder filled in from reference TRBV7-9 and TRBJ1-1): DTGVSQNPRHKITKRGQNVTFRCDPISEHNRLYWYRQTLGQGPEFLTYFQNEAQLEKSRLLSDRFSAERPKGSFSTLEIQRTEQGDSAMYLCASSLRGRGLNTEAFFGQGTRLTVV.

The chain is built from TRBV30 and TRBJ2-3; D is uncertain. Per germline, CDR1 GTSNPN and CDR2 SVGIG (reference sequence). Trimming left V 2 bases short and J 4 bases short, with 4 bases between. The CDR3 consists of 11 residues. The CDR3 here is CAWSSADTQYF. The CDR3 DNA follows: TGTGCCTGGAGTTCCGCAGATACGCAGTATTTT.

This clone was recorded once. The chain links TRBV20-1 to TRBJ2-7; D remains ambiguous. Trimming shortened V by 3 bases and J by 4 bases, and 7 bases separated the two germline ends. Per the germline V gene, CDR1 is DFQATT and CDR2 is SNEGSKA (reference sequence). This CDR3 is built from 11 residues. CDR3 sequence reads: CSASKEYEQYF. As DNA, the CDR3 is TGCAGTGCTAGCAAAGAGTACGAGCAGTACTTC.

This chain joins TRBV13 and TRBJ1-4, with a tentative D call TRBD1 (6 bases). CDR1 and CDR2 from the germline V gene are PRHDT and FYEKMQ (reference sequence). Trimming stripped 5 bases from V and 7 bases from J, with 8 bases between. This CDR3 has 12 residues. The CDR3 DNA reads as TGTGCCAGCAGCCCCAGGGGTGAAAAACTGTTTTTT. This translates into CASSPRGEKLFF.

The gene calls are TRBV28 and TRBJ2-6, with unresolved D. Germline V CDR1 and CDR2: MDHEN, SYDVKM. V was cut by 6 bases and J by 0 bases, with 9 bases left in between. The CDR3 is 15 amino acids. CDR3 residues: CASSRHSSGANVLTF. The CDR3 DNA follows: TGTGCCAGCAGCAGACATAGCTCTGGGGCCAACGTCCTGACTTTC.

This clone has more than one count but fewer than ten. V is TRBV7-2 and J is TRBJ1-1; D gene uncertain. V dropped 1 base and J dropped 1 base, with 4 bases sitting between them. The CDR3 loop spans 13 amino acids. CDR1 and CDR2 from the germline V gene are SGHTA and FQGNSA. The chain's CDR3 is CASSLGRNTEAFF. The CDR3 DNA is TGTGCCAGCAGCTTAGGCAGGAACACTGAAGCTTTCTTT.

Only one count was recorded for this clone. The V call is TRBV2, the J call TRBJ2-7; TRBD2 matches 12 bases. The germline gives CDR1 SNHLY, CDR2 FYNNEI. The V segment lost 9 bases and the J segment 4 bases; nucleotides outside the gene matches: 4. The CDR3 is 13 residues long. Here the CDR3 reads CARRTSGEYEQYF. In DNA form, the CDR3 reads TGTGCCAGAAGGACTAGCGGGGAGTACGAGCAGTACTTC.

This rearrangement joins TRBV11-2 to TRBJ1-4; tentatively, D is TRBD1 (6 bases). The CDR3 consists of 14 residues. V gave up 5 bases and J gave up 4 bases, with 11 bases separating them. Germline V lookup: CDR1 SGHAT, CDR2 FQNNGV. CDR3: CASSIQGYNEKLFF. The CDR3 coding sequence is TGTGCCAGCAGCATACAGGGCTATAATGAAAAACTGTTTTTT.

The chain joins TRBV19 to TRBJ2-5; D may be TRBD1 (6 bases). Looked up from germline, CDR1 is LNHDA and CDR2 is SQIVND (reference sequence). Trimming took 3 bases from V and 1 from J, leaving 12 bases between them. The CDR3 is 15 residues long. For the CDR3, the DNA is TGTGCCAGTAGTATTACGAGCAGGGGCCAAGAGACCCAGTACTTC. Translating it yields CASSITSRGQETQYF.

The genes are TRBV2 and TRBJ1-2, with 9 bases fitting TRBD1. This CDR3 region has 16 residues. The V gene's germline CDR1 is SNHLY and CDR2 FYNNEI. With 1 base clipped from V and 7 bases from J, the junction kept 10 bases outside the gene matches. CDR3 residues: CASSEERPGQGSGYTF. The CDR3, as DNA: TGTGCCAGCAGTGAAGAACGTCCGGGACAGGGATCTGGCTACACCTTC.